One TCR beta chain is described in this entry. Antigen unknown. The CDR3 contains 15 residues. Assay: immunoSEQ multiplex PCR; the TCRdb copy retains only in-frame clones and omits some. The table lists approximately 73,000 clones, roughly 89% of them singletons, with approximately 2.8% in the top ten. The data were taken from a study of OX40 agonist ivuxolimab in advanced cancers. The overall study: Males comprised roughly four fifths of the group, whose mean age was approximately 60 years (range roughly 23 to 80).

The study, taken as a whole, reports: Within 6 weeks, CD4+ and CD8+ blood T cells expanded clonally at 0.1 to 3.0 mg/kg. The average count of expanded clones was higher among CD8+ T cells than among CD4+. It was not determined which antigens were specifically recognized by the peripheral T cells that had undergone clonal expansion.

V usage is TRBV1 and J usage is TRBJ1-2; the D call TRBD1 from the table was never checked on the DNA. TRBV1 is tagged as a pseudogene. The clonotype comes from an adult with an advanced solid tumor such as melanoma, head and neck, liver or kidney cancer. Sample: CD4+ or CD8+ T cells sorted from blood, taken in a trial of the OX40 agonist ivuxolimab. The CDR3 bases are TGCACCAGCAGCCAAGACCAGACAGAGCTCTATGGCTACACCTTC. Translating it yields CTSSQDQTELYGYTF.